This TCR beta chain emerged from a study of cytomegalovirus exposure and HLA in healthy donors. Clones were read by immunoSEQ multiplex PCR, and TCRdb kept only the in-frame ones, dropping some. The profile covers more than 45,000 clones, with approximately 89% appearing a single time and about 15% taken by the ten largest. The ends lost 2 bases at V and 5 bases at J; junction bases unmatched: 9. Germline V gene data show CDR1 as SGHVS and CDR2 as FQNEAQ. This CDR3 is 17 amino acids long. This receptor was obtained from a young woman in good health and CMV-seronegative. Sequences were obtained from PBMCs. The rearrangement uses TRBV7-8 and TRBJ2-2; 9 positions match TRBD2. In DNA form, the CDR3 reads TGTGCCAGCAGCTTATTTGCGGGGGGGCCTAGAACCGGGGAGCTGTTTTTT. Amino acid sequence: CASSLFAGGPRTGELFF.